This TCR beta chain was captured by sequencing in a study of CD8+CD57+ T cells in acquired aplastic anemia. The germline V gene has CDR1 LGHDT and CDR2 YNNKEL (reference sequence). The CDR3 runs 13 residues. V shed 0 bases and J shed 9 bases, with 11 bases lying between them. The template for TCR beta VDJ and CDR3 sequence profiling was genomic DNA. MiXCR, run by TCRdb on the reads, gives a single entry per CDR3 protein. The sample includes around 140,000 distinct CDR3 sequences, around 41% of them seen just once. Specimen: sorted CD4+, CD8+, or CD8+CD57+ T cells (not recorded which) from PBMCs. This sequence originates from a human donor in good health, serving as a control. The chain recombines TRBV3-1 with TRBJ1-1; D gene unclear. Here the CDR3 reads CASSQDPGGKAFF. The CDR3 nucleotides are TGTGCCAGCAGCCAAGACCCGGGCGGTAAAGCTTTCTTT.